This T cell receptor beta chain was captured in a study of T cell responses to AZD1222 COVID-19 vaccine. In the study overall: Second-dose timings of about 4 or about 12 weeks were pooled. Study outcomes and limitations: Only six AZD1222 recipients tested seropositive at baseline. Reportedly, close to half of spike-specific TCRs are directed against unmutated variant regions.

The CDR3 runs to 13 residues. The V gene's germline CDR1 is LNHDA and CDR2 SQIVND (reference sequence). Between the trimmed V and J ends, which lost 8 bases and 3 bases, there was a span of 14 bases. The table came from immunoSEQ multiplex PCR; TCRdb's copy has only in-frame clones and leaves some out. The table lists roughly 120,000 clones, roughly 84% of them singletons, with roughly 9% in the top ten. This clone was observed a handful of times. Its antigen is as yet unknown. The chain carries TRBV19 and TRBJ2-7, with a weak D call TRBD1 (5 bases). The TCR originated in an adult in good health. Sequences were derived from peripheral blood, sampled on day 0 of AZD1222 vaccination. For the CDR3, the DNA is TGTGCCAGTCAGGGCCCGGGTTTCTACGAGCAGTACTTC. Translation gives CASQGPGFYEQYF.